This T cell receptor (beta chain) stems from a study of T cell responses to AZD1222 COVID-19 vaccine. With regard to this clone: Its target is unknown.

The CDR3 runs 16 residues. Germline assignment: CDR1 MNHEY and CDR2 SMNVEV (reference sequence). V lost 4 bases and J 1 base, leaving 14 bases between the germline ends. Sequencing used immunoSEQ multiplex PCR; TCRdb keeps in-frame clones, though not all of them. The repertoire holds about 120,000 clones, over 75% seen once, with about 10% in the top ten. General study results and limits: Baseline seropositivity characterized only 5 or 6 AZD1222 recipients. Donor demographics were predominantly white British with a female majority; clonal diversity may be underestimated. With dominance at 160-218 and 743-854, vaccine-associated CD4 TCRs spanned spike. Repertoire samples came only from after the peak T cell response.

The sequence derives from an adult in good health. The sample consisted of peripheral blood, taken on day 0 of AZD1222 vaccination. This chain links TRBV27 with TRBJ2-4, with a weak D call TRBD2 (5 bases). Here the CDR3 DNA reads TGTGCCAGCAGTTCCCCTACGGAGGTTGCCAAAAACATTCAGTACTTC. Protein: CASSSPTEVAKNIQYF.